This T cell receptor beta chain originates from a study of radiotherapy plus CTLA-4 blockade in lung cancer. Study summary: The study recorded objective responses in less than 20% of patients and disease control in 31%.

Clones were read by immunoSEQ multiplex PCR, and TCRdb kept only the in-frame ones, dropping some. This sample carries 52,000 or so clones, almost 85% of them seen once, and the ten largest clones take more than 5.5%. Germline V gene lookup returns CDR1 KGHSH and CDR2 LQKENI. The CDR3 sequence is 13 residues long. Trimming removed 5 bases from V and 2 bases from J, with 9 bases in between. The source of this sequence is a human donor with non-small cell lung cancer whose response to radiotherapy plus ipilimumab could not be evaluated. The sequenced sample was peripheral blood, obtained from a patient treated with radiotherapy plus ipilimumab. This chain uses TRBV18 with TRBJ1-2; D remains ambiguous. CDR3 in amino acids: CASSEGTNYGYTF. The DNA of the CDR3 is TGTGCCAGCTCAGAGGGAACCAACTATGGCTACACCTTC.